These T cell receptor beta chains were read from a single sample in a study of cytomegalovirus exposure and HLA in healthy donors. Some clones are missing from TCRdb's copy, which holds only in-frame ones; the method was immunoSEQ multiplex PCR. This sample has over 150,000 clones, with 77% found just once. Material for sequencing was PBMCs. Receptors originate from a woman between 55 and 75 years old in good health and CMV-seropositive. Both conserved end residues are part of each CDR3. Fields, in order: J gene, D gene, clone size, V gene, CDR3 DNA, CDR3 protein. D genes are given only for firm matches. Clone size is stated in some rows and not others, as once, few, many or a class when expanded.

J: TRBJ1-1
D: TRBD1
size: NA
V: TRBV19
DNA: TGTGCCAGTAGTACCCCCCGTGGACAGGGAATTGTGTCTTTCTTT
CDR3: CASSTPRGQGIVSFF

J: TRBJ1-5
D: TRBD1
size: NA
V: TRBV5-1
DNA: TGCGCCAGCAGCTTGGGGACAGGGAATCAGCCCCAGCATTTT
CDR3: CASSLGTGNQPQHF

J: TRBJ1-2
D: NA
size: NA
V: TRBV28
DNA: TGTGCCAGCAGTTTTAGACAGTGGGATGGCTACACCTTC
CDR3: CASSFRQWDGYTF

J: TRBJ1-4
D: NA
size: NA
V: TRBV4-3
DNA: TGCGCCAGCGGCAGGGGTTTTGGGGAAAAACTGTTTTTT
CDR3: CASGRGFGEKLFF

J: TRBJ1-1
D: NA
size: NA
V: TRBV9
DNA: TGTGCCAGCAGCGTCGTGAACACTGAAGCTTTCTTT
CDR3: CASSVVNTEAFF

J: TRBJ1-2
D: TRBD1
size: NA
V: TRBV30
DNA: TGTGCCTGGAGTGCAACAGGGGTCGATGGCTACACCTTC
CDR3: CAWSATGVDGYTF

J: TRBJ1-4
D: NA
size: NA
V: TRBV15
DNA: TGTGCCACCAGCATAGTAGGGGGAACTAATGAAAAACTGTTTTTT
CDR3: CATSIVGGTNEKLFF

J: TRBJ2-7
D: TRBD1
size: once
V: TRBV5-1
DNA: TGCGCCAGAACCCGCCGGAACAGGGGGTACGAGCAGTACTTC
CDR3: CARTRRNRGYEQYF

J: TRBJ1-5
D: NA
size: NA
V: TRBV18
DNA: TGTGCCAGCTCACCACCCGGGGGGCCAACAAGCAATCAGCCCCAGCATTTT
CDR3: CASSPPGGPTSNQPQHF

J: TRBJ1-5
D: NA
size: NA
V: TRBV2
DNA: TGTGCCAGCAGTCCAAGGGGGGGCCCCATCAGCAATCAGCCCCAGCATTTT
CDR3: CASSPRGGPISNQPQHF

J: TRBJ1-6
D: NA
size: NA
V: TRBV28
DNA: TGTGCCAGCGACAGTGACTATAATTCACCCCTCCACTTT
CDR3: CASDSDYNSPLHF

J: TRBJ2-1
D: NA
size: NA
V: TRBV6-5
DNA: TGTGCCAGCAGTTACTGGGAGGATGAGCAGTTCTTC
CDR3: CASSYWEDEQFF

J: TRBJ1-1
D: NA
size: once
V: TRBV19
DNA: TGTGCCAGTAGTATAATGCTTCGGGTGAACACTGAAGCTTTCTTT
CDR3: CASSIMLRVNTEAFF

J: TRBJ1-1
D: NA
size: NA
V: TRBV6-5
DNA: TGTGCCAGCAGGCTGAGGGTGAACACTGAAGCTTTCTTT
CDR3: CASRLRVNTEAFF

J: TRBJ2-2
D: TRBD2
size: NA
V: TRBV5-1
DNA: TGCGCCAGCAGCTTGCCGGGGGGAAACACCGGGGAGCTGTTTTTT
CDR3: CASSLPGGNTGELFF

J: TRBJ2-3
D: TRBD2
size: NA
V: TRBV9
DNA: TGTGCCAGCAGCGTAGCCCCAATGCTCGCGGGAGGAACAGATACGCAGTATTTT
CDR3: CASSVAPMLAGGTDTQYF

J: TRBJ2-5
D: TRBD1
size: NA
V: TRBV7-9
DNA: TGTGCCAGCAGCTTCTACGGGACAGGGGGCTCCCGCCGGTACTTC
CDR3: CASSFYGTGGSRRYF

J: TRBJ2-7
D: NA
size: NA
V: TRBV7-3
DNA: TGTGCCAGCAGCTTAACCGCAGGGCCCTACGAGCAGTACTTC
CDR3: CASSLTAGPYEQYF

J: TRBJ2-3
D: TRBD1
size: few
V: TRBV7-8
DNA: TGTGCCAGCAGCCCCAGACAGGGTTTTACAGATACGCAGTATTTT
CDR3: CASSPRQGFTDTQYF

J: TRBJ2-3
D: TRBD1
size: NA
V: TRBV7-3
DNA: TGTGCCAGCAGCATAGGACAGGGAAGCACAGATACGCAGTATTTT
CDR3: CASSIGQGSTDTQYF

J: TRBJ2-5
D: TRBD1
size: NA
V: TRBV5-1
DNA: TGCGCCAGCAGCACAGGGACAGCTCGAGAGACCCAGTACTTC
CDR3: CASSTGTARETQYF

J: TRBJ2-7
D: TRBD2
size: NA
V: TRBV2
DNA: TGTGCCAGCAGAACCGGGACTAGCAGGTCCGGCGAGCAGTACTTC
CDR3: CASRTGTSRSGEQYF